This is a list of T cell receptor beta chains from one sample in a study of blood T cell repertoires in COVID-19. Assay used: immunoSEQ multiplex PCR; TCRdb lists only in-frame clones, some missing. The table has over 200,000 clones, almost 85% seen once. Input material: PBMCs or T cells enriched from blood (not recorded which). The receptors were gathered from a man in his forties who had recovered from COVID-19. Both conserved end residues are part of each CDR3. D genes are given only for firm matches. The size of a clone is reported for some rows only, either as once, few or many, or as a class for expanded clones.

v_gene	abundance	j_gene	d_gene	CDR3nt	CDR3aa
TRBV30	.	TRBJ1-2	TRBD1	TGTGCCTGGAGTGTACGCAGGGGGCAGGGAAATGGCTACACCTTC	CAWSVRRGQGNGYTF
TRBV4-1	.	TRBJ2-1	TRBD2	TGCGCCAGCAGCTCGCCCGGGGGGAGCTCCTACAATGAGCAGTTCTTC	CASSSPGGSSYNEQFF
TRBV27	.	TRBJ1-1	TRBD1	TGTGCCAGCAGTCCATGGACAGGGATAGCTTTCTTT	CASSPWTGIAFF
TRBV20-1	.	TRBJ2-1	.	TGCAGTGCGCTTGAGGTGTTCTTC	CSALEVFF
TRBV5-8	.	TRBJ2-7	TRBD2	TGTGCCAGCAGCCTACTAGCGGGGGGATACGAGCAGTACTTC	CASSLLAGGYEQYF
TRBV2	few	TRBJ1-3	TRBD1	TGTGCCAGCAGCGGACAGGGGACAGGAAACACCATATATTTT	CASSGQGTGNTIYF
TRBV15	.	TRBJ2-4	.	TGTGCCACCAACCTCGGGGGTGATAACATTCAGTACTTC	CATNLGGDNIQYF
TRBV7-8	.	TRBJ1-1	TRBD1	TGTGCCAGCAGCCCAAGTTTGGACAGGAGATACACTGAAGCTTTCTTT	CASSPSLDRRYTEAFF
TRBV2	few	TRBJ2-5	.	TGTGCCAGCAGGGCCCGGGAATCCCAAGAGACCCAGTACTTC	CASRARESQETQYF
TRBV7-3	few	TRBJ2-1	TRBD2	TGTGCCAGCAGCGCCCTAGCGGGGGGGCGCAATGAGCAGTTCTTC	CASSALAGGRNEQFF
TRBV10-3	.	TRBJ1-1	.	TGTGCCATCAGGCCAGGCGCCACGTTCACTGAAGCTTTCTTT	CAIRPGATFTEAFF
TRBV28	.	TRBJ2-4	.	TGTGCCAGCAGTCCGTCAGACAGGAGCGGAGACATTCAGTACTTC	CASSPSDRSGDIQYF
TRBV12-3/TRBV12-4	.	TRBJ2-7	.	TGTGCCAGCAGTTTGGCAGGGGATTACGAGCAGTACTTC	CASSLAGDYEQYF
TRBV18	few	TRBJ1-2	.	TGTGCCAGCTCCCCGACCCCTGGCCTCGAGGGCCATGGCTACACCTTC	CASSPTPGLEGHGYTF
TRBV7-9	.	TRBJ2-6	.	TGTGCCAGCAGCTTACGGAGGACAGTACCCTCGGCTGGGGCCAACGTCCTGACTTTC	CASSLRRTVPSAGANVLTF
TRBV27	.	TRBJ1-1	.	TGTGCCAGCAGTTTAGGAGGGGCCGTATTCTCTGAAGCTTTCTTT	CASSLGGAVFSEAFF
TRBV7-8	.	TRBJ1-3	.	TGTGCCAGCAGCACCTTTACAGGGAACACCATATATTTT	CASSTFTGNTIYF
TRBV7-2	.	TRBJ2-7	TRBD2	TGTGCCAGCAGCCCTAGACTAGCGGGAGGAGGCGAGCAGTACTTC	CASSPRLAGGGEQYF
TRBV5-1	.	TRBJ1-1	.	TGCGCCAGCAGCTTCGCCGGGGGGGCAGAGTACACTGAAGCTTTCTTT	CASSFAGGAEYTEAFF
TRBV7-2	.	TRBJ2-3	TRBD2	TGTGCCAGCAAGCCTAGCGGCTTTATAGATACGCAGTATTTT	CASKPSGFIDTQYF
TRBV9	.	TRBJ1-1	.	TGTGCCAGCAGCGGCCCGACAGGTGAAGCTTTCTTT	CASSGPTGEAFF
TRBV9	once	TRBJ2-3	TRBD2	TGTGCCAGCAGCGTATCCGCGGGAGGGACAGATACGCAGTATTTT	CASSVSAGGTDTQYF
TRBV7-2	.	TRBJ1-5	TRBD1	TGTGCCAGCAGCACGGGACAGAAAAATCAGCCCCAGCATTTT	CASSTGQKNQPQHF
TRBV30	.	TRBJ2-7	TRBD1	TGTGCCTGGAGTGTACCGGACAGGGGCCCCTACGAGCAGTACTTC	CAWSVPDRGPYEQYF
TRBV15	.	TRBJ1-5	.	TGTGCCACCGGGAGGGGAGGGAATCAGCCCCAGCATTTT	CATGRGGNQPQHF
TRBV4-2	.	TRBJ1-6	TRBD1	TGTGCCAGCAGCCGAGGGGGGACAGGGGGCCTGGAGGGATATTCACCCCTCCACTTT	CASSRGGTGGLEGYSPLHF
TRBV29-1	.	TRBJ2-5	.	TGCAGCGTCCTGCAAGAGACCCAGTACTTC	CSVLQETQYF
TRBV5-1	.	TRBJ1-2	.	TGCGCCAGCAGCTTGTTGGGCTTTGATGGCTACACCTTC	CASSLLGFDGYTF
TRBV5-4	once	TRBJ1-2	.	TGTGCCAGCAGCTTTCAGGGAACCTATGGCTACACCTTC	CASSFQGTYGYTF
TRBV27	.	TRBJ1-1	.	TGTGCCAGCAGTTTATCGCAGGTGCGGAACACTGAAGCTTTCTTT	CASSLSQVRNTEAFF
TRBV7-9	.	TRBJ2-3	.	TGTGCCAGCAGCCTAGCCAGGGCCAGCACAGATACGCAGTATTTT	CASSLARASTDTQYF
TRBV6-1	.	TRBJ1-4	.	TGTGCCAGCAGTGAAGGTACAACTAATGAAAAACTGTTTTTT	CASSEGTTNEKLFF
TRBV7-3	.	TRBJ1-1	TRBD1	TGTGCCAGCAGCAATAACGGACAGGGAAGGGCTTTCTTT	CASSNNGQGRAFF
TRBV14	few	TRBJ1-2	.	TGTGCCAGCAGCCAAGATCTAGGCTCAGGGGCCCTTGGCTACACCTTC	CASSQDLGSGALGYTF
TRBV11-2	.	TRBJ1-1	.	TGTGCCAGCAGCTACCGGGTCACTGAAGCTTTCTTT	CASSYRVTEAFF
TRBV5-1	.	TRBJ2-4	.	TGCGCCAGCAGCCCGAGCAGCGAAAACATTCAGTACTTC	CASSPSSENIQYF
TRBV29-1	.	TRBJ2-7	.	TGCAGCGCGTCCGGAGGGGAAGGGTCCTACGAGCAGTACTTC	CSASGGEGSYEQYF
TRBV5-4	.	TRBJ2-5	TRBD2	TGTGCCAGCAGCCACTCCCTAAGCGGGGGGCAAGAGACCCAGTACTTC	CASSHSLSGGQETQYF